The 13 T cell receptor beta chains reported below all come from one sample, sequenced in a study of synovial regulatory T cells in juvenile arthritis. TCRdb's copy holds only in-frame clones and misses some; the assay was immunoSEQ multiplex PCR. The table for this sample gives around 2,300 clones. The synovial samples were synovial fluid, paired with peripheral blood from each active arthritis patient. Sequencing was carried out using Treg cells from the synovium. The receptors stem from a donor under 30 with juvenile idiopathic arthritis.

This clone is classed as medium-sized (0.01 to 0.1%) by frequency. V and J are TRBV5-1 and TRBJ1-1. This CDR3 has 15 amino acids. DNA was not recorded. Germline V lookup: CDR1 SGHRS, CDR2 YFSETQ. The CDR3 loop reads CASSLTGRANTEAFF. The full variable domain, its missing parts supplied by reference TRBV5-1 and TRBJ1-1, is KAGVTQTPRYLIKTRGQQVTLSCSPISGHRSVSWYQQTPGQGLQFLFEYFSETQRNKGNFPGRFSGRQFSNSRSEMNVSTLELGDSALYLCASSLTGRANTEAFFGQGTRLTVV.

According to its frequency, this clone is medium-sized. CDR3 region: CASSGRDRNTLSYEQYF. V usage is TRBV6-4 and J usage is TRBJ2-7; no DNA is available, so the TRBD1 call from TCRdb remains unchecked. Germline CDR1 MRHNA, CDR2 SNTAGT. The CDR3 extends over 17 amino acids. No DNA is recorded.

This clone shows up as medium-sized (0.01 to 0.1%) by frequency. The CDR3 sequence is CASGQTLYDGYTF. This chain uses TRBV7-9 with TRBJ1-2. The length of the CDR3 is 13 residues. No DNA is listed. CDR1 and CDR2 from the germline V gene are SEHNR and FQNEAQ (reference sequence).

The chain carries TRBV7-2 and TRBJ2-1; with no DNA, the TCRdb D assignment of TRBD2 cannot be verified. CDR3 length: 17 residues. No DNA has been recorded. Germline V CDR1 and CDR2: SGHTA, FQGNSA. This CDR3 reads CASSKGLAGPSYNEQFF.

The V and J genes are TRBV10-2 and TRBJ2-3. CDR3 length: 15 amino acids. No DNA is recorded. Germline CDR1 is WSHSY and CDR2 is SAAADI. The CDR3 loop is CASSDLQVGADTQYF.

The genes are TRBV30 and TRBJ2-5; no DNA is available, so the TRBD2 call from TCRdb remains unchecked. Germline lookup yields CDR1 GTSNPN and CDR2 SVGIG (reference sequence). The CDR3 totals 15 residues. Only the protein is available. CDR3 loop: CAWSVLAGGQETQYF.

This clone is classed as medium-sized (0.01 to 0.1%) by frequency. The chain combines TRBV20-1 with TRBJ2-3; TCRdb indicates TRBD2, and absent DNA this call remains unverified. The germline V gene has CDR1 DFQATT and CDR2 SNEGSKA (reference sequence). The CDR3 is made up of 11 amino acids. No DNA has been recorded. This chain's CDR3 is CSARGGDTQYF.

According to its frequency, this clone is medium-sized. V is TRBV19 and J is TRBJ2-7; TCRdb returns TRBD1, unconfirmable since there is no DNA. The CDR3 consists of 17 residues. No DNA has been recorded. Germline values: CDR1 LNHDA, CDR2 SQIVND (reference sequence). The CDR3 sequence is CASSYRIVTGGPYEQYF.

Measured by frequency, this clone is medium-sized. The genes are TRBV27 and TRBJ2-7. The CDR3 has 16 residues. DNA is not on record. The germline CDR1 and CDR2 sequences are MNHEY and SMNVEV (reference sequence). CDR3 sequence reads: CASSLSGQEPRYEQYF.

By frequency, this clone is medium-sized. The chain joins TRBV5-1 to TRBJ2-1; TCRdb returns TRBD2, unconfirmable since there is no DNA. In germline, CDR1 is SGHRS, CDR2 YFSETQ. The CDR3 spans 16 residues. The protein alone is recorded here. Here the CDR3 reads CASSHYTSGRAGEQFF.

Measured by frequency, this clone is medium-sized (0.01 to 0.1%). This rearrangement joins TRBV10-3 to TRBJ2-5; the D gene TCRdb calls, TRBD2, cannot be checked with no DNA. Germline V gene sequence: CDR1 ENHRY, CDR2 SYGVKD. The CDR3 length is 17 residues. No nucleotide data were recorded. CDR3 sequence: CAISKGLAGIGQETQYF.

Its frequency marks this clone as medium-sized. V is TRBV23-1 and J is TRBJ1-5. TRBV23-1 is recorded as an ORF, its role being uncertain. The CDR3 consists of 18 residues. The entry carries no DNA sequence. CDR3 loop: CASSQSESGGKSNQPQHF.

In terms of frequency, this clone is medium-sized (0.01 to 0.1%). The V gene is TRBV5-6, the J gene TRBJ1-4. The V gene's germline CDR1 is SGHDT and CDR2 YYEEEE. The CDR3 runs to 14 residues. The DNA sequence is not available. CDR3: CASTLGLYNEKLFF.